This T cell receptor (beta chain) came from a study of blood T cell repertoires in COVID-19. Study overall: COVID-19 samples, acute and convalescent, were from the United States, Italy and Spain. PBMCs, B-cell-depleted T cells, or T cells provided the cDNA or gDNA that made up the material.

Authors' processing steps: Amplifying reference gene primers gave estimates of nucleated cell counts. Clones were sequenced by immunoSEQ multiplex PCR, and TCRdb holds only the in-frame ones, with some missing. The DNA gave D and trimming, while V, J and clone size come from that table. In the table there are over 10,000 clones, 90% of which are singletons. The source of this sequence is a human donor with active COVID-19. The donor label of this sample is uncertain. Material for sequencing was peripheral blood.

The CDR3, as DNA: TGTGCCAGCAGGCAACAGGGGAGTTACGAGCAGTACTTC. Protein: CASRQQGSYEQYF. V and J are TRBV27 and TRBJ2-7, with 7 bases matching TRBD1. The length of the CDR3 is 13 residues. The V gene end was trimmed by 6 bases and the J gene end by 4 bases; junction bases not matched to a gene: 6. Germline CDR1 reads MNHEY; CDR2 reads SMNVEV (reference sequence).